Presented here are 18 T cell receptor beta chains from one specimen sequenced in a study of T cell responses to AZD1222 COVID-19 vaccine. Profiling relied on immunoSEQ multiplex PCR, and the TCRdb table lists in-frame clones only, not all of them. This table has around 170,000 clones, under 95% appearing once. The starting material was peripheral blood, obtained on day 0 of AZD1222 vaccination. All receptors come from an adult in good health.

This rearrangement joins TRBV28 to TRBJ2-1; the D gene is possibly TRBD2 (5 bases). Germline loops: CDR1 MDHEN, CDR2 SYDVKM. This CDR3 contains 15 residues. The ends were cut back, 3 bases at V and 2 bases at J, with 11 bases in the middle. The CDR3 protein is CASSFGRSPYNEQFF. DNA for the CDR3: TGTGCCAGCAGTTTTGGGAGAAGTCCCTACAATGAGCAGTTCTTC.

This clone showed up just a few times. At one end, the junction sequence differs from germline, possibly due to a read error. The chain couples TRBV7-7 to TRBJ2-5; D assignment may be TRBD1 or TRBD2 (6 bases each). CDR1 SSHAT and CDR2 FNYEAQ come from the germline V gene (reference sequence). The CDR3 has 13 amino acids. CDR3 region: CASSYRAGETQYF. The DNA for the CDR3 is TGTGCTAGCAGCTACAGGGCGGGGGAGACCCAGTACTTC.

The CDR3 DNA reads as TGTGCCAGCAGCCCTCCGACGGGGCCTAGCTTCTACGAGCAGTACTTC. It yields the protein CASSPPTGPSFYEQYF. The chain recombines TRBV7-9 with TRBJ2-7; tentatively, D is TRBD1 or TRBD2 (5 bases each). The V end was cut by 5 bases, the J end by 3 bases, with 20 bases between. CDR3 size: 16 residues. Germline V gives CDR1 SEHNR, CDR2 FQNEAQ (reference sequence).

This rearrangement joins TRBV5-4 to TRBJ1-3; TRBD1 matches 8 bases. This CDR3 has 15 amino acids. Germline V gene lookup returns CDR1 SGHNT and CDR2 YYREEE (reference sequence). V dropped 3 bases and J dropped 2; count of bases not matched to a gene: 4. The CDR3 nucleotides read TGTGCCAGCAGCTCCCAGGGGGCCCCTGGAAACACCATATATTTT. Encoded protein: CASSSQGAPGNTIYF.

V gene TRBV6-5 combines with J gene TRBJ2-7; D might be TRBD1 (5 bases). From germline, CDR1 is MNHEY and CDR2 SVGAGI. This CDR3 is built from 14 residues. V dropped 2 bases and J dropped 4 bases, with 12 bases sitting between them. In DNA form, the CDR3 reads TGTGCCAGCAGTTACAACAGGTTGGCTTACGAGCAGTACTTC. The encoded protein is CASSYNRLAYEQYF.

The V call is TRBV5-6, the J call TRBJ1-6; the D gene is possibly TRBD1 (5 bases). Between the trimmed V and J ends, which lost 1 base and 4 bases, there was a span of 15 bases. The CDR3 contains 17 residues. CDR1 and CDR2 from the germline V gene are SGHDT and YYEEEE. CDR3: CASSLRLQGQYNSPLHF. The CDR3 bases are TGTGCCAGCAGCTTGAGGCTCCAGGGCCAATATAATTCACCCCTCCACTTT. The full variable domain, rest sourced from reference TRBV5-6 and TRBJ1-6, is DAGVTQSPTHLIKTRGQQVTLRCSPKSGHDTVSWYQQALGQGPQFIFQYYEEEERQRGNFPDRFSGHQFPNYSSELNVNALLLGDSALYLCASSLRLQGQYNSPLHFGNGTRLTVT.

The rearrangement links TRBV27 to TRBJ2-2; D perhaps matches TRBD1 (6 bases). Germline loops: CDR1 MNHEY, CDR2 SMNVEV (reference sequence). Deletions cut 0 bases from V and 6 bases from J, with 20 bases between. The CDR3 has 18 amino acids. DNA of the CDR3: TGTGCCAGCAGTTTATCCCTGGACAGCGTTACACTTGCCGGGGAGCTGTTTTTT. It is translated as CASSLSLDSVTLAGELFF.

The rearrangement joins TRBV5-5 to TRBJ1-2; D call uncertain. V was clipped by 0 bases and J by 6 bases, with 6 bases between them. Germline V gene sequence: CDR1 SGHKS, CDR2 YYEKEE (reference sequence). The CDR3 covers 12 residues. CDR3 sequence reads: CASSLGPHGYTF. CDR3 bases: TGTGCCAGCAGCTTGGGACCCCATGGCTACACCTTC.

CDR3 in DNA: TGTGCCAGCAGCGACAGGACTAGCAATCAGCCCCAGCATTTT. It yields the protein CASSDRTSNQPQHF. This sequence joins TRBV3-1 (or the pseudogene TRBV3-2) and TRBJ1-5; TRBD1 is a possible D gene (6 bases). This CDR3 contains 14 residues. Germline V gene data show CDR1 as LGHDT and CDR2 as YNNKEL (reference sequence). Trimming stripped 5 bases from V and 0 bases from J, with 8 bases between.

This clone was picked up one time. The rearrangement joins TRBV7-9 to TRBJ1-3; D gene ambiguous. CDR1 and CDR2 (germline): SEHNR, FQNEAQ (reference sequence). The CDR3 sequence is 15 residues long. Trimming left V 5 bases short and J 1 base short, with 12 bases between. The CDR3 coding sequence is TGTGCCAGCAGCGCACGGACTCAGTCTGGAAACACCATATATTTT. Translation gives CASSARTQSGNTIYF.

The chain's CDR3 is CASTLGTVTNEKLFF. The DNA for the CDR3 is TGTGCCAGCACCCTAGGGACCGTGACTAATGAAAAACTGTTTTTT. This chain connects TRBV28 to TRBJ1-4; D is perhaps TRBD1 (5 bases). Germline V gives CDR1 MDHEN, CDR2 SYDVKM. V lost 7 bases and J lost 2, with 14 bases in between. This CDR3 has 15 residues.

The chain has TRBV7-9 and TRBJ2-7; 11 nucleotides match TRBD2. Per germline, CDR1 SEHNR and CDR2 FQNEAQ (reference sequence). Unmatched junction bases numbered 9, after V lost 5 bases and J lost 6 bases. This CDR3 is 15 amino acids long. DNA of the CDR3: TGTGCCAGCAGCCCGAAGGGGACTAGCGGCTTCGAGCAGTACTTC. This codes for CASSPKGTSGFEQYF.

The table lists this clone with a count of one. The chain uses TRBV6-6 and TRBJ1-6; D is unresolved. CDR3 size: 14 residues. V was pared by 8 bases and J by 1 base, with 9 bases between. Germline lookup yields CDR1 MNHNY and CDR2 SVGAGI (reference sequence). CDR3 in amino acids: CASQDGSYNSPLHF. The CDR3 nucleotides read TGTGCCAGCCAGGATGGGTCCTATAATTCACCCCTCCACTTT.

The CDR3 bases are TGTGCCAGTACCTCACTTATGACAGGGATCACTGAAGCTTTCTTT. This encodes CASTSLMTGITEAFF. The chain combines TRBV19 with TRBJ1-1; TRBD1 agrees at 7 bases. Germline V gene data show CDR1 as LNHDA and CDR2 as SQIVND (reference sequence). CDR3 length: 15 amino acids. V was clipped by 7 bases and J by 4 bases; unmatched bases: 12.

The chain recombines TRBV9 with TRBJ2-5, with D perhaps assigned TRBD1 or TRBD2 (5 bases each). V gave up 0 bases and J gave up 5 bases, with 17 bases separating them. The CDR3 runs 16 residues. Germline-derived CDR1 and CDR2 are SGDLS and YYNGEE. CDR3 nucleotides: TGTGCCAGCAGCGTAGGGGTAGGGGACCCCAGGGAGACCCAGTACTTC. It yields the protein CASSVGVGDPRETQYF.

The gene calls are TRBV9 and TRBJ1-1; D call uncertain. This CDR3 has 15 amino acids. V was shortened by 1 base and J by 0 bases, with 10 bases between the two germline ends. Germline loops: CDR1 SGDLS, CDR2 YYNGEE. The CDR3 spells CASSVKAGMNTEAFF. As DNA, the CDR3 is TGTGCCAGCAGCGTAAAGGCAGGCATGAACACTGAAGCTTTCTTT.

V gene TRBV28 combines with J gene TRBJ1-6, with TRBD1 as a possible D gene (5 bases). The V gene lost 4 bases and the J gene lost 7 bases, with 11 bases spanning the gap. The V gene's germline CDR1 is MDHEN and CDR2 SYDVKM. The CDR3 has 14 residues. The CDR3 loop is CASSYRHRNSPLHF. CDR3 bases: TGTGCCAGCAGTTATAGGCACAGGAATTCACCCCTCCACTTT.

The chain joins TRBV11-2 to TRBJ2-7; the D gene is possibly TRBD2 (6 bases). The V gene's germline CDR1 is SGHAT and CDR2 FQNNGV. The CDR3 is made up of 15 amino acids. Deletions cut 3 bases from V and 4 bases from J, with 16 bases between. This CDR3 is CASSFQSGFDYEQYF. Here the CDR3 DNA reads TGTGCCAGCAGCTTTCAGAGCGGGTTTGATTACGAGCAGTACTTC.